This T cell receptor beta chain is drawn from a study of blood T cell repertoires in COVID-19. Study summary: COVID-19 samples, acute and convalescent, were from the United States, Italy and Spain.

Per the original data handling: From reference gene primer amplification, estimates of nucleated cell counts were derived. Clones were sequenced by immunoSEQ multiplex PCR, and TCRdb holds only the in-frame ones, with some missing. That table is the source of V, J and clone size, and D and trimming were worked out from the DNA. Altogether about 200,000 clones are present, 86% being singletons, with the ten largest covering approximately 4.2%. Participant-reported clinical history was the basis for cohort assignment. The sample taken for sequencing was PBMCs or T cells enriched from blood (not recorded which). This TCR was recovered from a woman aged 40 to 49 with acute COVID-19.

CDR3 loop: CASSVPTSPVSSYNSPLHF. The CDR3 coding sequence is TGTGCCAGCAGCGTTCCGACAAGCCCTGTTAGCTCCTATAATTCACCCCTCCACTTT. The J gene is TRBJ1-6, the V gene TRBV9; D not resolved. Germline lookup yields CDR1 SGDLS and CDR2 YYNGEE. CDR3 length equals 19 residues. V was clipped by 2 bases and J by 0 bases, with 18 bases between them.